What follows describes a single TCR beta chain. Between the trimmed V and J ends, which lost 1 base and 9 bases, there was a span of 10 bases. CDR3 length: 13 amino acids. Germline V gene lookup returns CDR1 SGHTA and CDR2 FQGTGA. This specimen belongs to a study of blood T cell repertoires in COVID-19. Sequencing used immunoSEQ multiplex PCR; TCRdb keeps in-frame clones, though not all of them. The sample lists around 95,000 clones, around four fifths seen once, with around an eighth in the top ten. The source material was peripheral blood. The receptor comes from a man aged 45 to 65 with active or convalescent COVID-19. The gene calls are TRBV7-3 and TRBJ2-1; possible D gene TRBD2, 6 bases. CDR3 residues: CASSLNEGGEQFF. Written as DNA, the CDR3 is TGTGCCAGCAGCTTAAATGAGGGAGGTGAGCAGTTCTTC.